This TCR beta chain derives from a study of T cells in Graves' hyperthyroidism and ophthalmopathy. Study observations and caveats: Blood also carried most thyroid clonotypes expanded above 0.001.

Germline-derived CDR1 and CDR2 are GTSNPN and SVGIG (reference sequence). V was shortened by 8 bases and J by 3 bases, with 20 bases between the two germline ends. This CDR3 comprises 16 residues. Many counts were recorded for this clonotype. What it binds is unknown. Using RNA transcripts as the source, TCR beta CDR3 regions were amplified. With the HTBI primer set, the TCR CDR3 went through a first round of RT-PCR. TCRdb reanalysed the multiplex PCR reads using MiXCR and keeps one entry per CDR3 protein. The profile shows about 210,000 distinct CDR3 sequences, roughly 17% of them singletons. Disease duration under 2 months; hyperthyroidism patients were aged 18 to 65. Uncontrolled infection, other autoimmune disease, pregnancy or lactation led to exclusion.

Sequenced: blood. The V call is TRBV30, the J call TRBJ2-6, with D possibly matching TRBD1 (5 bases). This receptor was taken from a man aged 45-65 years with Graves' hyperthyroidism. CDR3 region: CAVTQGGINGANVLTF. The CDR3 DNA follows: TGTGCCGTAACGCAGGGTGGAATAAATGGGGCCAACGTCCTGACTTTC.